The clone carrying this T cell receptor beta chain was observed a few times. Its antigen is currently unknown. The CDR3 is made up of 14 amino acids. V gave up 1 base and J gave up 10 bases; unmatched junction bases: 9. Germline V gives CDR1 SGHTA, CDR2 FQGNSA. The data originate from a study of human T cells and chemical hapten exposure. Study-level points and caveats: TCRs above 1 in 1000 frequency did not change with DPC sensitization.

In the library, unique molecular identifiers were attached to individual cDNA molecules. Each CDR3 protein is one row after TCRdb ran MiXCR on the RACE reads. The sample carries under 300,000 distinct CDR3 sequences, 7.5% to 9% recorded once. Time point of the sample: pre-sensitization, week 0. Treatment denoted: therapeutic diphenylcyclopropenone sensitization with weekly scalp DPC. This chain links TRBV7-2 with TRBJ1-1; 7 nucleotides line up with TRBD1. The sequence was collected from a man younger than 35 with alopecia areata. Some clones in this sample may be carry-over from other donors' samples. Sequencing used whole blood, obtained in connection with sensitization to the hapten diphenylcyclopropenone (DPC). CDR3 amino acids: CASSLGDREIGAFF. The CDR3, as DNA: TGTGCCAGCAGCTTAGGCGACAGGGAGATCGGAGCTTTCTTT.